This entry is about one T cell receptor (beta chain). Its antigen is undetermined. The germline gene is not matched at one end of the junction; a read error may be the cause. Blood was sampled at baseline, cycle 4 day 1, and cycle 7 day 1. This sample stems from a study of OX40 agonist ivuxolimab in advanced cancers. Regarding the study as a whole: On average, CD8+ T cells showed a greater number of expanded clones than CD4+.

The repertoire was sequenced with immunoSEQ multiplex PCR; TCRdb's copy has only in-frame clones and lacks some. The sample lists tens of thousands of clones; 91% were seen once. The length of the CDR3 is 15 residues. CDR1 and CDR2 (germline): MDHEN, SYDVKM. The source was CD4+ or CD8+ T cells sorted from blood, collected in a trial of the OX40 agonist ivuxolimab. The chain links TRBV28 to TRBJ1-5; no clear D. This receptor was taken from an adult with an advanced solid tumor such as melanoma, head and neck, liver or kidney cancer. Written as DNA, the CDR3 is TGTGCCAGCAGATTATTGTGGCAAGGCAATCAGCCCCAGCATTTT. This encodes CASRLLWQGNQPQHF.